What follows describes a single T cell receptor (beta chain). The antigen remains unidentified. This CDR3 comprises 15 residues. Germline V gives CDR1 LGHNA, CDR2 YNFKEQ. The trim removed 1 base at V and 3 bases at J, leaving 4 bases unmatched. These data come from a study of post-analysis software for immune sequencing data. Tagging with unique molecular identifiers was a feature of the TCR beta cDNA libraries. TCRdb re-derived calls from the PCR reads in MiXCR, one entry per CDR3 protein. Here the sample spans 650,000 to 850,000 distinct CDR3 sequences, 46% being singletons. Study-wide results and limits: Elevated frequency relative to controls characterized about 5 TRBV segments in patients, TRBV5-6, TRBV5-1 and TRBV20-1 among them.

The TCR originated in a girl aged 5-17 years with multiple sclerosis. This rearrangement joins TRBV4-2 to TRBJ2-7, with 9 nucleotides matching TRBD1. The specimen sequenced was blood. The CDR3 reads CASSQAGTGYYEQYF. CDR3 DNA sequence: TGTGCCAGCAGCCAAGCTGGGACAGGGTACTACGAGCAGTACTTC.